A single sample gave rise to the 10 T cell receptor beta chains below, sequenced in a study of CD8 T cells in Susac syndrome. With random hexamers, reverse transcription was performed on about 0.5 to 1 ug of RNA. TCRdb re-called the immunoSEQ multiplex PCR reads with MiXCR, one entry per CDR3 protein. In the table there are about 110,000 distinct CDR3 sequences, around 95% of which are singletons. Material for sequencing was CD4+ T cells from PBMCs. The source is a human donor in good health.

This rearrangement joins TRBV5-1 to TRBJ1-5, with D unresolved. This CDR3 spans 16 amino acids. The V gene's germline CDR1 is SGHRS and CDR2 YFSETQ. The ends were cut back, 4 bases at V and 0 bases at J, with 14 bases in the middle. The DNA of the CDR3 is TGCGCCAGCAGCCTAGGATCGACGGGTAGCAATCAGCCCCAGCATTTT. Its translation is CASSLGSTGSNQPQHF.

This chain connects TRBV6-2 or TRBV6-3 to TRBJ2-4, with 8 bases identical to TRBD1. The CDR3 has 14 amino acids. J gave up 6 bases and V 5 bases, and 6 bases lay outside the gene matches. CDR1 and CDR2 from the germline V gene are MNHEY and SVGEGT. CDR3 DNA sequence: TGTGCCAGCAGTCAGGACAGGGTGTCAAACATTCAGTACTTC. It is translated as CASSQDRVSNIQYF.

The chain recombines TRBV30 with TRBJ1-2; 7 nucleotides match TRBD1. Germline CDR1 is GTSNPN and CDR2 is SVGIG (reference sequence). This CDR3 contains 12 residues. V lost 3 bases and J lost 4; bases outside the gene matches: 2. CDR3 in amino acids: CAWRAGGYGYTF. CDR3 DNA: TGTGCCTGGAGGGCAGGGGGCTATGGCTACACCTTC.

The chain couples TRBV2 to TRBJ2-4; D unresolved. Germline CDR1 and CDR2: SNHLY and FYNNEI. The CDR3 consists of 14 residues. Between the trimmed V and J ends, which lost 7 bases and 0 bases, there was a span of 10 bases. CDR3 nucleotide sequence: TGTGCCAGCACAGAGGAGCTAGCCAAAAACATTCAGTACTTC. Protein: CASTEELAKNIQYF.

In nucleotides, the CDR3 is TGTGCCACCAGCCTAGCGGGTCAAGAGACCCAGTACTTC. This gives the protein CATSLAGQETQYF. V gene TRBV24-1 combines with J gene TRBJ2-5; 8 bases are a match to TRBD2. CDR1 is KGHDR, CDR2 SFDVKD, per germline. The V gene end was trimmed by 7 bases and the J gene end by 2 bases; junction bases not matched to a gene: 2. The CDR3 is made up of 13 amino acids.

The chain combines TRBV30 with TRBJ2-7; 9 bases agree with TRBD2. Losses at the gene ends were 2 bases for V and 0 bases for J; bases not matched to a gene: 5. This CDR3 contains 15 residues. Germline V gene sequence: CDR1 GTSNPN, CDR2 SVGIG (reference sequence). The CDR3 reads CAWSPATSGSYEQYF. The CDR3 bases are TGTGCCTGGAGTCCGGCGACTAGCGGCTCCTACGAGCAGTACTTC.

CDR3 residues: CASSVGASGKGEQFF. CDR3 DNA: TGTGCCAGCAGCGTAGGGGCTAGCGGGAAAGGTGAGCAGTTCTTC. The gene calls are TRBV9 and TRBJ2-1; TRBD2 matches at 9 bases. V was pared by 0 bases and J by 9 bases, with 7 bases of the junction left unmatched. CDR3 size: 15 residues. Germline lookup yields CDR1 SGDLS and CDR2 YYNGEE. The entire variable domain, with the rest obtained from reference TRBV9 and TRBJ2-1, is as follows: DSGVTQTPKHLITATGQRVTLRCSPRSGDLSVYWYQQSLDQGLQFLIQYYNGEERAKGNILERFSAQQFPDLHSELNLSSLELGDSALYFCASSVGASGKGEQFFGPGTRLTVL.

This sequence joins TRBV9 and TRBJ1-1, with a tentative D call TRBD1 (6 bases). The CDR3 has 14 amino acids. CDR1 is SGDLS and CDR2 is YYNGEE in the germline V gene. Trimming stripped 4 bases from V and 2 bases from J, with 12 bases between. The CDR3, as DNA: TGTGCCAGCAGCTCCCAACAGGGCAACACTGAAGCTTTCTTT. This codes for CASSSQQGNTEAFF.

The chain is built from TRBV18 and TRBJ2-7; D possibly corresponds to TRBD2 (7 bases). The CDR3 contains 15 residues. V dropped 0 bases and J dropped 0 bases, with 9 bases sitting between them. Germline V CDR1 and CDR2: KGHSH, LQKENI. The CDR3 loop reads CASSPPGGASYEQYF. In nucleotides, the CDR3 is TGTGCCAGCTCACCACCGGGGGGGGCCTCCTACGAGCAGTACTTC.

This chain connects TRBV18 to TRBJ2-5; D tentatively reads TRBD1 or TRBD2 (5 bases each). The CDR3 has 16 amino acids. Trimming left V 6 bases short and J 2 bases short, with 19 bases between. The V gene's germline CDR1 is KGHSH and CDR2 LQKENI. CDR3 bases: TGTGCCAGCTCGTTCATTCCAGGGAGTCTTCAAGAGACCCAGTACTTC. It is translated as CASSFIPGSLQETQYF.